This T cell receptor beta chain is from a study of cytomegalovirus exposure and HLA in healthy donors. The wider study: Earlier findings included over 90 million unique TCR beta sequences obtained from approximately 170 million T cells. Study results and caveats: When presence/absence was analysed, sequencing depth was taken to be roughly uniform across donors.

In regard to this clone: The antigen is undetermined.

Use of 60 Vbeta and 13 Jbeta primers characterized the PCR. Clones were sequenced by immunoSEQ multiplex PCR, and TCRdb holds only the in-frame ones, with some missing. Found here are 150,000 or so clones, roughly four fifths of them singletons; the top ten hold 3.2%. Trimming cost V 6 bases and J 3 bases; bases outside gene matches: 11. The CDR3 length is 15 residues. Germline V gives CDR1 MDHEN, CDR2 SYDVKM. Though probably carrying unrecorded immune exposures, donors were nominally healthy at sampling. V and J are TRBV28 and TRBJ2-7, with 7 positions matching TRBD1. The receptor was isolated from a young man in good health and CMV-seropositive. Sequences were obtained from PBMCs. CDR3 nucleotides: TGTGCCAGCAGACTCGACAGGGTCAAAATCTACGAGCAGTACTTC. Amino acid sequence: CASRLDRVKIYEQYF.